The 23 T cell receptor beta chains below come from one sample, sequenced in a study of blood T cell repertoires in COVID-19. Assay: immunoSEQ multiplex PCR; the TCRdb copy retains only in-frame clones and omits some. The sample yields approximately 190,000 clones, 84% seen once. Sequencing was performed on peripheral blood. Every receptor here comes from a woman aged 70-85 years with active or convalescent COVID-19.

The V gene is TRBV19, the J gene TRBJ1-4; 9 bases fit TRBD1. The CDR3 contains 16 residues. CDR1 LNHDA and CDR2 SQIVND come from the germline V gene (reference sequence). J lost 6 bases, V lost 6 bases, and 11 bases had no gene match. The CDR3 sequence: CASRYTTGQGYEKLFF. In nucleotides, the CDR3 is TGTGCCAGTAGATACACCACGGGACAGGGATATGAAAAACTGTTTTTT.

CDR3: CASSLPGYTEAFF. The CDR3 DNA reads as TGTGCCAGCAGTTTACCCGGGTACACTGAAGCTTTCTTT. The J gene is TRBJ1-1, the V gene TRBV28; D call uncertain. Germline-derived CDR1 and CDR2 are MDHEN and SYDVKM. Trimming pared 2 bases from V and 3 bases from J, leaving 7 bases between. This CDR3 spans 13 amino acids.

This sequence joins TRBV5-1 and TRBJ1-1, with 7 nucleotides matching TRBD1. Germline V gene lookup returns CDR1 SGHRS and CDR2 YFSETQ. The CDR3 consists of 12 residues. V lost 2 bases, J lost 5 bases, and 0 bases stayed unmatched. The CDR3 loop is CASSLQGTEAFF. The CDR3 DNA sequence: TGCGCCAGCAGCTTACAGGGGACTGAAGCTTTCTTT.

The genes are TRBV12-5 and TRBJ2-7; D remains unclear. V lost 6 bases and J 4 bases, leaving 7 bases between the germline ends. This CDR3 comprises 11 residues. Germline CDR1 is LGHNT and CDR2 is FRNRAP. The CDR3 region is CASGPPYEQYF. The CDR3 region has the DNA TGTGCTAGTGGCCCCCCTTACGAGCAGTACTTC.

CDR3: CATQRGGVGYTF. Written as DNA, the CDR3 is TGTGCCACCCAACGGGGGGGAGTTGGCTACACCTTC. The V gene is TRBV27, the J gene TRBJ1-2; D is possibly TRBD1 (5 bases). Germline CDR1 and CDR2: MNHEY and SMNVEV (reference sequence). V shed 10 bases and J shed 7 bases, with 16 bases lying between them. This CDR3 is 12 amino acids long.

This chain connects TRBV5-1 to TRBJ2-5; 9 positions match TRBD1. The CDR3 contains 13 residues. The germline V gene has CDR1 SGHRS and CDR2 YFSETQ. The V and J ends lost 2 bases and 5 bases, in that order; junction bases with no gene match: 1. CDR3 sequence (DNA): TGCGCCAGCAGCTTCGGGACAGGGGAGACCCAGTACTTC. Protein product: CASSFGTGETQYF.

The rearrangement links TRBV3-1 (or the pseudogene TRBV3-2) to TRBJ2-1, with 7 nucleotides matching TRBD2. The germline V gene encodes CDR1 LGHDT and CDR2 YNNKEL (reference sequence). This CDR3 is 18 amino acids long. With 4 bases clipped from V and 7 bases from J, the junction kept 19 bases outside the gene matches. CDR3 region: CASSPKTRSGGRGNEQFF. CDR3 nucleotide sequence: TGTGCCAGCAGCCCCAAGACACGAAGCGGCGGGAGAGGTAATGAGCAGTTCTTC.

This chain uses TRBV18 with TRBJ2-5; D call uncertain. The CDR3 contains 16 residues. The germline V and J ends were trimmed by 1 base and 1 base, with 13 bases remaining between them. Germline V CDR1 and CDR2: KGHSH, LQKENI. The DNA for the CDR3 is TGTGCCAGCTCACCACTGACCGGAGCCGGCCAAGAGACCCAGTACTTC. This gives the protein CASSPLTGAGQETQYF.

The chain has TRBV6-5 and TRBJ2-1, with 10 bases aligning to TRBD2. In germline, CDR1 is MNHEY, CDR2 SVGAGI. V was pared by 5 bases and J by 7 bases, with 8 bases of the junction left unmatched. The CDR3 consists of 15 residues. CDR3 sequence: CASSLAGVSGNEQFF. In nucleotides, the CDR3 is TGTGCCAGCAGTCTAGCGGGAGTCAGTGGAAATGAGCAGTTCTTC.

The V call is TRBV7-8, the J call TRBJ2-7; D uncertain. The CDR3 length is 12 residues. V lost 5 bases to trimming and J lost 4 bases, with 9 bases between them. Germline CDR1 is SGHVS and CDR2 is FQNEAQ. CDR3 protein: CASSLQEYEQYF. The CDR3 DNA sequence: TGTGCCAGCAGCCTGCAGGAATACGAGCAGTACTTC.

The genes are TRBV6-2 or TRBV6-3 and TRBJ2-1, with 8 bases aligning to TRBD2. Germline V gene sequence: CDR1 MNHEY, CDR2 SVGEGT. The V and J ends lost 4 bases and 4 bases, in that order; junction bases with no gene match: 3. This CDR3 region has 14 residues. The CDR3 DNA sequence: TGTGCCAGCAGTTCAGGACTAGCTTACAATGAGCAGTTCTTC. It encodes CASSSGLAYNEQFF.

In DNA form, the CDR3 reads TGTGCCATCAGTGAGTCAGCGGGGTCCACTGGGTACGAGCAGTACTTC. This sequence encodes CAISESAGSTGYEQYF. The chain joins TRBV10-3 to TRBJ2-7; 7 nucleotides line up with TRBD2. V dropped 0 bases and J dropped 4; count of bases not matched to a gene: 9. The CDR3 has 16 residues. Germline V gives CDR1 ENHRY, CDR2 SYGVKD.

The chain recombines TRBV6-5 with TRBJ2-7; perhaps TRBD2 as D (5 bases). Between the trimmed V and J ends, which lost 8 bases and 7 bases, there was a span of 18 bases. The V gene's germline CDR1 is MNHEY and CDR2 SVGAGI. The CDR3 is made up of 13 amino acids. CDR3 nucleotide sequence: TGTGCCAGCTTGAAGTTCGGAGGCGAGGAGCAGTACTTC. It is translated as CASLKFGGEEQYF.

The rearrangement joins TRBV4-1 to TRBJ2-5; D gene ambiguous. The V gene's germline CDR1 is MGHRA and CDR2 YSYEKL. V lost 0 bases and J 7 bases, leaving 15 bases between the germline ends. The CDR3 is 15 amino acids. The CDR3 coding sequence is TGCGCCAGCAGCCAAGATCTCGCCAATAGAGCGACCCAGTACTTC. Its translation: CASSQDLANRATQYF.

The chain links TRBV19 to TRBJ2-1; D unresolved. Germline lookup yields CDR1 LNHDA and CDR2 SQIVND (reference sequence). V lost 9 bases, J lost 0 bases, and 9 bases lay in between. CDR3 length: 13 amino acids. Written as DNA, the CDR3 is TGTGCCAGCTCCATCAGCTCCTACAATGAGCAGTTCTTC. Its protein product is CASSISSYNEQFF.

This rearrangement joins TRBV24-1 to TRBJ2-5; possible D gene TRBD1, 6 bases. Trimming removed 3 bases at V and 1 base at J, with 11 bases between. CDR1 is KGHDR, CDR2 SFDVKD, per germline. This CDR3 has 15 amino acids. CDR3 DNA sequence: TGTGCCACCAGTGATGAGCGGACAGTCCAAGAGACCCAGTACTTC. Protein sequence: CATSDERTVQETQYF.

This chain joins TRBV2 and TRBJ2-3; 8 bases align to TRBD1. Trimming removed 6 bases from V and 6 bases from J; junction bases left unmatched: 11. This CDR3 is 15 amino acids long. Germline V gene lookup returns CDR1 SNHLY and CDR2 FYNNEI. The CDR3 reads CASSKGQGVVDTQYF. CDR3 in DNA: TGTGCCAGCAGCAAAGGACAGGGAGTGGTGGATACGCAGTATTTT.

This chain connects TRBV19 to TRBJ2-2; TRBD1 matches at 11 bases. V shed 4 bases, J shed 6 bases, and the junction held 7 bases outside the gene matches. The CDR3 sequence is 16 residues long. The V gene's germline CDR1 is LNHDA and CDR2 SQIVND (reference sequence). The CDR3 nucleotides read TGTGCCAGTAGTAGAGAGGACAGGGGGCGGCCCGGGGAGCTGTTTTTT. Translation: CASSREDRGRPGELFF.

This sequence joins TRBV19 and TRBJ2-7; 13 bases are a match to TRBD2. The junction had 4 bases not matched to a gene; V was cut back by 5 bases and J by 6 bases. The CDR3 sequence is 14 residues long. Germline CDR1 and CDR2: LNHDA and SQIVND (reference sequence). The CDR3 reads CASSPGLAGTEQYF. In DNA form, the CDR3 reads TGTGCCAGTAGTCCGGGACTAGCGGGGACCGAGCAGTACTTC.

The chain recombines TRBV5-6 with TRBJ2-1, with TRBD1 identical over 10 bases. Germline-derived CDR1 and CDR2 are SGHDT and YYEEEE. CDR3 length: 15 residues. After removal of 7 bases from V and 2 bases from J, the junction contained 6 bases not matched to a gene. The CDR3 nucleotides read TGTGCCAGCTGGACAGGGGGAAATGCCTACAATGAGCAGTTCTTC. It specifies CASWTGGNAYNEQFF.

This chain joins TRBV27 and TRBJ2-3, with 9 positions matching TRBD1. The CDR3 is 14 residues long. Germline CDR1 is MNHEY and CDR2 is SMNVEV (reference sequence). Germline trimming cut 3 bases from V and 5 bases from J; bases unmatched to any gene: 3. CDR3 amino acids: CASSLNRGQDTQYF. CDR3 coding DNA: TGTGCCAGCAGTTTGAACAGGGGGCAAGATACGCAGTATTTT.

A single count supports this clone. The chain couples TRBV11-2 to TRBJ1-1; D not certain. The CDR3 has 14 amino acids. Germline V gene data show CDR1 as SGHAT and CDR2 as FQNNGV. Deletions cut 0 bases from V and 9 bases from J, with 14 bases between. The CDR3 loop is CASSLDSGRGKAFF. Here the CDR3 DNA reads TGTGCCAGCAGCTTAGACTCGGGGAGAGGGAAAGCTTTCTTT.

The rearrangement links TRBV7-9 to TRBJ1-5, with D possibly matching TRBD1 (6 bases). The V and J ends lost 3 bases and 2 bases respectively, with 8 bases between them. Germline loops: CDR1 SEHNR, CDR2 FQNEAQ (reference sequence). CDR3 length: 14 amino acids. The CDR3 reads CASSFSGGNQPQHF. The CDR3 DNA reads TGTGCCAGCAGCTTTTCAGGGGGCAATCAGCCCCAGCATTTT. The full variable domain, completed using reference TRBV7-9 and TRBJ1-5, is DTGVSQNPRHKITKRGQNVTFRCDPISEHNRLYWYRQTLGQGPEFLTYFQNEAQLEKSRLLSDRFSAERPKGSFSTLEIQRTEQGDSAMYLCASSFSGGNQPQHFGDGTRLSIL.